The rows below give T cell receptor beta chains drawn from one sample of a study of T cells in Graves' hyperthyroidism and ophthalmopathy. MiXCR, applied by TCRdb to the multiplex PCR reads, yields one record per CDR3 protein. The sample consists of hundreds of thousands of distinct CDR3 sequences, about a fifth of them appearing once. Sequencing was done on a sample of blood. The receptors shown here come from a man aged 25 to 45 with Graves' ophthalmopathy. The CDR3 runs from the conserved cysteine through the conserved F or W.

V gene: TRBV7-9
J gene: TRBJ1-3
CDR3 protein: CASSSPGPLSGNTIYF

V gene: TRBV24-1
J gene: TRBJ2-3
CDR3 protein: CASSLGSLHTDTQYF

V gene: TRBV3-1
J gene: TRBJ2-7
CDR3 protein: CASSQVGTGAFYEQYF

V gene: TRBV30
J gene: TRBJ2-2
CDR3 protein: CAWAGQYTGELFF

V gene: TRBV6-6
J gene: TRBJ1-2
CDR3 protein: CASSYPQVEGESYGYTF

V gene: TRBV28
J gene: TRBJ1-5
CDR3 protein: CASTRQGSLSNQPQHF

V gene: TRBV7-2
J gene: TRBJ2-1
CDR3 protein: CASSPTPYNEQFF

V gene: TRBV28
J gene: TRBJ1-5
CDR3 protein: CASSYTTAYNQPQHF

V gene: TRBV14
J gene: TRBJ2-3
CDR3 protein: CASSQDIWTAPSTDTQYF

V gene: TRBV3-2
J gene: TRBJ1-6
CDR3 protein: CASSQVRRDRRDSPLHF

V gene: TRBV28
J gene: TRBJ1-6
CDR3 protein: CASSADRVNSPLHF

V gene: TRBV7-3
J gene: TRBJ2-1
CDR3 protein: CASSLGDGVNEQFF

V gene: TRBV4-1
J gene: TRBJ1-6
CDR3 protein: CASSPLSRGRSPLHF

V gene: TRBV19
J gene: TRBJ2-1
CDR3 protein: CASMGLAGSYNEQFF

V gene: TRBV20-1
J gene: TRBJ2-5
CDR3 protein: CSAGEFQETQYF

V gene: TRBV28
J gene: TRBJ2-3
CDR3 protein: CASSPPPSTGVTDTQYF

V gene: TRBV14
J gene: TRBJ2-7
CDR3 protein: CASSQRMASSYEQYF